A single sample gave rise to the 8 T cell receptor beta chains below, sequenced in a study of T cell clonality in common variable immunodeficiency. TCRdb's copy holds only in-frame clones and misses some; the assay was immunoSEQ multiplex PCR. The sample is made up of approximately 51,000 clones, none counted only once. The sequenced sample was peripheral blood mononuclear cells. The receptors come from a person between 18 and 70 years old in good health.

The DNA read from the CDR3 is TGTGCCAGCAGCCCACTAGCGGGGGTTGGAGATACC. Protein product: CASSPLAGVGDT. The CDR3, in full, reads CASSPLAGVGDTQYF. The V gene is TRBV5-5, the J gene TRBJ2-5; 11 nucleotides line up with TRBD2. The CDR3 extends 3 residues past the end of the read, so its final part is completed from the germline J gene. The V gene's germline CDR1 is SGHKS and CDR2 YYEKEE (reference sequence). This CDR3 has 15 residues.

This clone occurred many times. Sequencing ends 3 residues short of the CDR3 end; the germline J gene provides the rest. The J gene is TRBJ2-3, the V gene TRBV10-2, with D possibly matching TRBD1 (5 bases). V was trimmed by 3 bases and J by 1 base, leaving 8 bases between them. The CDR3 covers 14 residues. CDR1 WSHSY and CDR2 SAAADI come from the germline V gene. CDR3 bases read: TGCGCCAGCAGTGATGGGGCGCGCACAGATACG. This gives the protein CASSDGARTDT. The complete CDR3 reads CASSDGARTDTQYF.

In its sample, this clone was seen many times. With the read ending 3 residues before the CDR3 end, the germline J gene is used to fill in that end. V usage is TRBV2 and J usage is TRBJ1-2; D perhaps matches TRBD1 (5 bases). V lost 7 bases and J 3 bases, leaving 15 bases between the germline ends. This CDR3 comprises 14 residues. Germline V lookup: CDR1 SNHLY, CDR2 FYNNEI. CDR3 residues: CASKRGSADYGYTF. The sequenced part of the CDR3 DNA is TGTGCCAGCAAGAGGGGCTCGGCCGACTATGGC.

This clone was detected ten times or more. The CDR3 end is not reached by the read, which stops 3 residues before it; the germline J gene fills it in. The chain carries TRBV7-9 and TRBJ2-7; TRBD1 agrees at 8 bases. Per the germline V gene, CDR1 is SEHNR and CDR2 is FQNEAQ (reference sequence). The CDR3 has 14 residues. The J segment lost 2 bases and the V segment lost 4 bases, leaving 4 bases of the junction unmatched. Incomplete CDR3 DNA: TGTGCCAGCAGCTCGGGACAGGCTACCTACGAG. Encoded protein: CASSSGQATYE. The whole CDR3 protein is CASSSGQATYEQYF.

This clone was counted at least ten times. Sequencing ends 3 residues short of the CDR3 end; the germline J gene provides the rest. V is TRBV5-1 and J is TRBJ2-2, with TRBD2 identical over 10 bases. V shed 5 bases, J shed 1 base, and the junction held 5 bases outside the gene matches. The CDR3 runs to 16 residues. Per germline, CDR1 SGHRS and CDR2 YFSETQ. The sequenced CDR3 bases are TGCGCCAGCAGGCAAGGACTAGCGGAGAACACCGGGGAG. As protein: CASRQGLAENTGE. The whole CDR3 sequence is CASRQGLAENTGELFF.

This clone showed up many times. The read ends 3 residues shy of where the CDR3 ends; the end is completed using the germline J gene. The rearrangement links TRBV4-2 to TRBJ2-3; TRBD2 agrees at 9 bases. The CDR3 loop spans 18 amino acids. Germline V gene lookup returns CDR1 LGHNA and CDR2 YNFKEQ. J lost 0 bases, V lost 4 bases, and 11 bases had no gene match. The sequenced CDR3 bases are TGTGCCAGCAGCCCTTGGACTAGCGTGGCCCCTAGCACAGATACG. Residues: CASSPWTSVAPSTDT. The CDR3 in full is CASSPWTSVAPSTDTQYF.

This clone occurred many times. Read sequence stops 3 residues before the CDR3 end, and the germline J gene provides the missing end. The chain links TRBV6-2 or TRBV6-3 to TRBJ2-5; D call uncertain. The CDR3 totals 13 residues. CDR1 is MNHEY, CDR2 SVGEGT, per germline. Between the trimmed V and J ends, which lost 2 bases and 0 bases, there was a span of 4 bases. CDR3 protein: CASSYRDQETQYF. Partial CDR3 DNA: TGTGCCAGCAGTTACCGGGACCAAGAGACC.

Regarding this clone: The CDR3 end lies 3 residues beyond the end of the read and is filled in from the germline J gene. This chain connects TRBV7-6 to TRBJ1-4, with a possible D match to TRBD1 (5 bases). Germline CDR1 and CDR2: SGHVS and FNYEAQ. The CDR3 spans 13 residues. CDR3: CASSWGGASPLFF. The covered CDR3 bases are TGTGCCAGCAGCTGGGGAGGGGCCTCACCA.